This T cell receptor (beta chain) was captured by sequencing in a study of blood T cell repertoires in COVID-19. Study-wide background: The study drew acute and convalescent COVID-19 samples from the United States, Italy and Spain. From T cells, B-cell-depleted T cells, or PBMCs came the material, which was cDNA or gDNA.

In the authors' methods: Using reference gene primer amplification, nucleated cell counts were estimated. Produced via immunoSEQ multiplex PCR; TCRdb's table is partial and in-frame only. V and J calls and clone size come straight from that table; D and trimming were deduced from the DNA. The sample carries about 390,000 clones, 87% recorded once. Sequencing used peripheral blood. The sequence came from a woman in her sixties with COVID-19, enrolled during active disease.

Here the CDR3 DNA reads TGCGCCAGCAGTCTTCTATTGAACACTGAAGCTTTCTTT. It translates to CASSLLLNTEAFF. The chain couples TRBV5-1 to TRBJ1-1, with D hard to call. There are 13 residues in the CDR3. V lost 5 bases, J lost 0 bases, and 8 bases lay in between. Germline loops: CDR1 SGHRS, CDR2 YFSETQ.